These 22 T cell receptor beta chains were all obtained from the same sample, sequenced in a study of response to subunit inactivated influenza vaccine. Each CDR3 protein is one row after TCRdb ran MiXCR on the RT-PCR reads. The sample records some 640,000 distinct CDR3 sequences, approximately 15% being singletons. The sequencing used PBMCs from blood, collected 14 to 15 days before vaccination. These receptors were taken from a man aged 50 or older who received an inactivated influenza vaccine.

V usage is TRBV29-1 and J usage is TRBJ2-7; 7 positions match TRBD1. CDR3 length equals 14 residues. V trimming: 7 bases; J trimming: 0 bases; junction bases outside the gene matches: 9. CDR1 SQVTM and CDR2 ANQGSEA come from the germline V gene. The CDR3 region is CSARQGLFSYEQYF. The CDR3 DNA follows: TGCAGCGCAAGACAGGGCCTTTTCTCCTACGAGCAGTACTTC.

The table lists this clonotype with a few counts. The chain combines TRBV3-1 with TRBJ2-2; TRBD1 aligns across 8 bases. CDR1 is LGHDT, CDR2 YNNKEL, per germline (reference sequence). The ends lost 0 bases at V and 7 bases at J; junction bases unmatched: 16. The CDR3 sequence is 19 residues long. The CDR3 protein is CASSQDPGQGFYEVGELFF. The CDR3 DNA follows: TGTGCCAGCAGCCAAGATCCTGGACAGGGTTTTTATGAGGTCGGGGAGCTGTTTTTT. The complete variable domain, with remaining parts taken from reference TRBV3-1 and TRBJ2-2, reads DTAVSQTPKYLVTQMGNDKSIKCEQNLGHDTMYWYKQDSKKFLKIMFSYNNKELIINETVPNRFSPKSPDKAHLNLHINSLELGDSAVYFCASSQDPGQGFYEVGELFFGEGSRLTVL.

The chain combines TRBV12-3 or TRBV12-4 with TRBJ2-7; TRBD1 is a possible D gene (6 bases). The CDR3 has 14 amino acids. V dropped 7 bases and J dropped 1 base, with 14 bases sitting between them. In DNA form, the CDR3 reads TGTGCCAGCAAGGACAGTCCCTCGTCCTACGAGCAGTACTTC. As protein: CASKDSPSSYEQYF.

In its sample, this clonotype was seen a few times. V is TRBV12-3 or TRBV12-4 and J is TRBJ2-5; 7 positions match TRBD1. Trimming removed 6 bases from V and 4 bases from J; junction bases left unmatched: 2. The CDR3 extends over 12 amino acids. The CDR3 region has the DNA TGTGCCAGCAGGGGGACAGCAGAGACCCAGTACTTC. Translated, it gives CASRGTAETQYF.

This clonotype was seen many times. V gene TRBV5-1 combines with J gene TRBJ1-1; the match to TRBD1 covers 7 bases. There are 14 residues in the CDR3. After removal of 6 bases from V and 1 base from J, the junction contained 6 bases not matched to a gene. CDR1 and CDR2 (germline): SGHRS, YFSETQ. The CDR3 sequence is CASKLSGGNTEAFF. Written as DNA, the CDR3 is TGCGCCAGCAAGCTTTCAGGGGGGAACACTGAAGCTTTCTTT.

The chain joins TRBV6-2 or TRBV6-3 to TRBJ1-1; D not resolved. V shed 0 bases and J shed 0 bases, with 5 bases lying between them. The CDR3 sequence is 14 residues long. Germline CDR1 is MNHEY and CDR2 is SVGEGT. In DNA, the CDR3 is TGTGCCAGCAGTTACTCGATGTTGAACACTGAAGCTTTCTTT. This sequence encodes CASSYSMLNTEAFF.

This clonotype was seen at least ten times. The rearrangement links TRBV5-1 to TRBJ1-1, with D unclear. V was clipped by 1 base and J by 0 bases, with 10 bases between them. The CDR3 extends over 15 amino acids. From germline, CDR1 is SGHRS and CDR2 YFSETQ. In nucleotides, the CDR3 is TGCGCCAGCAGCTTGAGCGGCAACATGAACACTGAAGCTTTCTTT. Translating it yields CASSLSGNMNTEAFF.

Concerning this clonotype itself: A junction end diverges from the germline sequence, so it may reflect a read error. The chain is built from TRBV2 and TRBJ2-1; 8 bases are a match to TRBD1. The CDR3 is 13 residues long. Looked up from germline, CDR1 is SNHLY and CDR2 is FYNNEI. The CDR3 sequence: CTSSGQGGNEQFF. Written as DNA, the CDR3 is TGTACCAGCAGTGGACAGGGTGGAAATGAGCAGTTCTTC. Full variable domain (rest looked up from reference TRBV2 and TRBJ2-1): EPEVTQTPSHQVTQMGQEVILRCVPISNHLYFYWYRQILGQKVEFLVSFYNNEISEKSEIFDDQFSVERPDGSNFTLKIRSTKLEDSAMYFCTSSGQGGNEQFFGPGTRLTVL.

The CDR3 bases are TGTGCCAGCAGCCGCGGGCTGTTTGAGCAGTTCTTC. This gives the protein CASSRGLFEQFF. The J gene is TRBJ2-1, the V gene TRBV12-3 or TRBV12-4, with D perhaps matching TRBD2 (5 bases). The CDR3 totals 12 residues. The V gene lost 6 bases and the J gene lost 9 bases, with 12 bases spanning the gap.

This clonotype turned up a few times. The CDR3 nucleotides are TGTGCCAGCTCCCAAACAGGGGCGCGAGGTCAGCCCCAGCATTTT. Protein product: CASSQTGARGQPQHF. This chain links TRBV18 with TRBJ1-5; 7 nucleotides line up with TRBD1. V was clipped by 6 bases and J by 6 bases; unmatched bases: 11. Germline V CDR1 and CDR2: KGHSH, LQKENI. This CDR3 spans 15 amino acids.

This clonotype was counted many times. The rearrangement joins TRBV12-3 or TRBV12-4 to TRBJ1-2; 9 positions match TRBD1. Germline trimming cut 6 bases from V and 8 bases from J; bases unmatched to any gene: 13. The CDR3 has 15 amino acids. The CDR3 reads CASRLTGGAGVGYTF. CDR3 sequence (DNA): TGTGCCAGCAGGCTTACAGGGGGCGCGGGCGTCGGCTACACCTTC.

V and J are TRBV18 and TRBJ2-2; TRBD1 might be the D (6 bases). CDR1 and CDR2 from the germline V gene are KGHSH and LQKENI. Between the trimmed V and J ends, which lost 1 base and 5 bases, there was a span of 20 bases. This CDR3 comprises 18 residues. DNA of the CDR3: TGTGCCAGCTCACCACGGAACTCGGGTGCCAGGGGAACCGGGGAGCTGTTTTTT. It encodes CASSPRNSGARGTGELFF.

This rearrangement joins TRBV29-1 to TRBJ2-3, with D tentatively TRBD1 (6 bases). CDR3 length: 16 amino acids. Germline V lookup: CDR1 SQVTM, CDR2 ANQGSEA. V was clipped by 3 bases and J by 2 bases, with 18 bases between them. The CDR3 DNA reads TGCAGCGTTGAGGGGGCCGCGCGAGGGCCCACAGATACGCAGTATTTT. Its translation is CSVEGAARGPTDTQYF.

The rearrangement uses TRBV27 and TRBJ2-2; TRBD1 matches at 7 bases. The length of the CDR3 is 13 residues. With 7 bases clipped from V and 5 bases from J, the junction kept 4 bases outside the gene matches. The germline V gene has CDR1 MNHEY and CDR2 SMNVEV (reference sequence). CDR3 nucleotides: TGTGCCAGCAAGATACAGGGGACCGGGGAGCTGTTTTTT. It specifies CASKIQGTGELFF.

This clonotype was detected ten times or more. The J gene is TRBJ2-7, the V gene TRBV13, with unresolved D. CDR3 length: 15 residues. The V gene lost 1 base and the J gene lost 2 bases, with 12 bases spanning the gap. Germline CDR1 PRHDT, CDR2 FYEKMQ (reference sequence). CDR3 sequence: CASSLEGSLTYEQYF. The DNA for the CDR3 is TGTGCCAGCAGCTTAGAAGGGTCCTTAACCTACGAGCAGTACTTC.

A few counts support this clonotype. The chain's CDR3 is CASSQGSARSSYNEQFF. CDR3 nucleotides: TGCGCCAGCAGCCAAGGAAGCGCTAGGAGCTCCTACAATGAGCAGTTCTTC. The chain is built from TRBV4-1 and TRBJ2-1; D not resolved. CDR3 size: 17 residues. V lost 1 base and J lost 0, with 13 bases in between. The germline CDR1 and CDR2 sequences are MGHRA and YSYEKL.

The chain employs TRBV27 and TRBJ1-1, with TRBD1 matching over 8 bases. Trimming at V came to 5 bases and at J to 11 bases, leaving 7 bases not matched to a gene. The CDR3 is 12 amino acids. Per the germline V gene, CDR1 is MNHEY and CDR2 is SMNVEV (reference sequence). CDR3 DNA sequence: TGTGCCAGCAGTGGGACAGGCGCGGGCGCTTTCTTT. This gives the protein CASSGTGAGAFF.

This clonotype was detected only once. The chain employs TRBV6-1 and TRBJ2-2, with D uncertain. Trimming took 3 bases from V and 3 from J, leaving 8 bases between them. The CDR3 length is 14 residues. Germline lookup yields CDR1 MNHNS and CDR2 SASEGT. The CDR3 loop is CASSEQPYTGELFF. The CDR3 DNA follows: TGTGCCAGCAGTGAGCAACCATACACCGGGGAGCTGTTTTTT.

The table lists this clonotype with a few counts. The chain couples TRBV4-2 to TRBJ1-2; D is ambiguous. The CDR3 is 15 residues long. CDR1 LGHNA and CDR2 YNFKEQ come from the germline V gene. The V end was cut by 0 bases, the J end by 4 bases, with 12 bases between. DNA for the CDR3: TGTGCCAGCAGCCAAGATCGGGGAACCTTCTATGGCTACACCTTC. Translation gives CASSQDRGTFYGYTF.

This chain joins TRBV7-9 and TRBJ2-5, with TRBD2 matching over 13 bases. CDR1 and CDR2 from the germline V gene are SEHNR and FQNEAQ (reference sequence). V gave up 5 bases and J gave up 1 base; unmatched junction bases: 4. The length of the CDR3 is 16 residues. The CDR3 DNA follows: TGTGCCAGCAGCATCGGACTAGCGGGGGCCCAAGAGACCCAGTACTTC. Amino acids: CASSIGLAGAQETQYF.

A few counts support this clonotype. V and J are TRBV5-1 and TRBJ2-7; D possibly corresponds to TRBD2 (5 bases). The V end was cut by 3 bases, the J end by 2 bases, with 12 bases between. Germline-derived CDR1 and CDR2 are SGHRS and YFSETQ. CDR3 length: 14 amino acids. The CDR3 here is CASSSTGRTYEQYF. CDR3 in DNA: TGCGCCAGCAGCTCCACTGGGAGAACCTACGAGCAGTACTTC.

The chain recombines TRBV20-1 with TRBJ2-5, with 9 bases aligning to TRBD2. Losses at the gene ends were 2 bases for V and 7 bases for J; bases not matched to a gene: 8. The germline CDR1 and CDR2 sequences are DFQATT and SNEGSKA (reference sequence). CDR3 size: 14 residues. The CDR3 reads CSARISGSPGTQYF. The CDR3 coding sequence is TGCAGTGCTAGAATTAGCGGGAGCCCAGGGACCCAGTACTTC.